The clone carrying this T cell receptor (beta chain) was detected many times. No antigen is known for it. The record originates from a study of T cell repertoires in cytomegalovirus infection. Study-wide background: Public TCR beta signatures were indicative of both CMV infection and a matching HLA type. Study-wide results and caveats: HLA-C-restricted CMV clonotypes gave the most frequent clonotype in two of eight donors. Using cumulative public TCR beta family frequency, the authors identified those who carried CMV together with the relevant HLA.

In germline, CDR1 is SGHAT, CDR2 FQNNGV. The CDR3 runs 15 residues. Trimming left V 5 bases short and J 8 bases short, with 16 bases between. TCRdb re-analysed the reads in MiXCR, keeping a single row per CDR3 protein. This table has fewer than 250,000 distinct CDR3 sequences, more than 9% appearing once. This clonotype was obtained from a human donor in good health (CMV status not recorded). Some clones in this sample may be carry-over from other donors' samples. The rearrangement joins TRBV11-2 to TRBJ1-6; possible D gene TRBD1, 6 bases. Source material: PBMCs. The CDR3, as DNA: TGTGCCAGCAGCGCCGAGCTGGGGGCACATTCACCCCTCCACTTT. Amino acids: CASSAELGAHSPLHF.